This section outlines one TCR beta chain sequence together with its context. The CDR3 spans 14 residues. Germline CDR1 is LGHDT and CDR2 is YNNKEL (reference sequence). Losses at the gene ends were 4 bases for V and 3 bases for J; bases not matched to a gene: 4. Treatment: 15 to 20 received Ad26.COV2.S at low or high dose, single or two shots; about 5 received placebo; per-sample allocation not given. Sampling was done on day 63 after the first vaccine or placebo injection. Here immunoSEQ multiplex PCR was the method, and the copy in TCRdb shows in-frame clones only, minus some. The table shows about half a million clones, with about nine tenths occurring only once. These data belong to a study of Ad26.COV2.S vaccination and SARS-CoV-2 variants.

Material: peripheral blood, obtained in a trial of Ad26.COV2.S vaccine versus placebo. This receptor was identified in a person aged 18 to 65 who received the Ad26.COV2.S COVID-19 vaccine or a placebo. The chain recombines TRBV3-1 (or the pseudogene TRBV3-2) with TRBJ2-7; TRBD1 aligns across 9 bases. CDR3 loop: CASSPDRGYYEQYF. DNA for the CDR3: TGTGCCAGCAGCCCGGACAGGGGATACTACGAGCAGTACTTC.